This TCR beta chain was sequenced for a study of beta chain features in type 1 diabetes. Study summary: Across the samples, over 85 million sorted cells were examined in total.

Reverse transcribing all isolated RNA meant expressed TCRB transcripts were sequenced. Here immunoSEQ multiplex PCR was the method, and the copy in TCRdb shows in-frame clones only, minus some. The sample consists of roughly 150,000 clones, around 10% of them appearing once. Turning to this clone: Its antigen is still unknown.

CDR3 length: 14 residues. V was pared by 0 bases and J by 9 bases, with 8 bases of the junction left unmatched. The V gene's germline CDR1 is GTSNPN and CDR2 SVGIG (reference sequence). Every donor provided one heparinised blood draw, which averaged about 110 mL. Populations obtained by sorting all exceeded 98% purity. Study-wide findings and caveats: Moderate but significant shortening of TCRB CDR3s was recorded in all four CD4+ subsets from Type 1 diabetes patients.

The sequence came from a man under 40 with type 1 diabetes. Specimen: central memory CD4+ T cells from blood. The chain employs TRBV30 and TRBJ2-1, with 7 bases fitting TRBD2. The CDR3 is CAWSVWEGLREQFF. CDR3 DNA: TGTGCCTGGAGTGTATGGGAGGGCCTCCGTGAGCAGTTCTTC.